This T cell receptor (beta chain) was sequenced in a study of control samples from healthy donors and cancer patients. Generated by immunoSEQ multiplex PCR, the TCRdb table keeps only in-frame clones and is missing some. This table has about 57,000 clones, under 95% appearing once. This receptor was obtained from a man in his thirties or forties with colorectal cancer. Sample: PBMCs.

CDR3 sequence reads: CASSRAAGGLEGTQYF. The CDR3, as DNA: TGTGCCAGCAGTAGGGCAGCGGGGGGGCTTGAGGGGACCCAGTACTTC. This chain links TRBV2 with TRBJ2-5; 10 bases are a match to TRBD2. The CDR3 sequence is 16 residues long. After removal of 5 bases from V and 7 bases from J, the junction contained 13 bases not matched to a gene. Germline loops: CDR1 SNHLY, CDR2 FYNNEI. Drawing the rest from reference TRBV2 and TRBJ2-5, the complete variable domain is EPEVTQTPSHQVTQMGQEVILRCVPISNHLYFYWYRQILGQKVEFLVSFYNNEISEKSEIFDDQFSVERPDGSNFTLKIRSTKLEDSAMYFCASSRAAGGLEGTQYFGPGTRLLVL.